This T cell receptor (beta chain) was retrieved from a study of CD8 T cells in Susac syndrome. CD8+ and CD4+ blood T cells underwent TCR beta sequencing. Susac syndrome patients met recently defined diagnostic criteria for definite or probable disease. While CD8+ and CD4+ T cells were isolated negatively, TEMRA cells were enriched by FACS. Germline-derived CDR1 and CDR2 are SGDLS and YYNGEE. The CDR3 totals 17 residues. Trimming removed 4 bases at V and 2 bases at J, with 19 bases between. RNA in amounts of about 0.45 to 1 ug was reverse transcribed with random hexamers. TCRdb ran MiXCR on the immunoSEQ multiplex PCR reads and lists one entry per CDR3 protein. The repertoire holds some 160,000 distinct CDR3 sequences, with under 95% as singletons.

The sequencing sample was made of CD4+ T cells from PBMCs. The J gene is TRBJ1-3, the V gene TRBV9, with D possibly matching TRBD1 (5 bases). The receptor's source is a human donor with Susac syndrome. The CDR3 bases are TGTGCCAGCAGCCCAATCCCCGGGGTAGGGGCTGGAAACACCATATATTTT. Translated: CASSPIPGVGAGNTIYF.